These 7 T cell receptor beta chains came from one sample sequenced in a study of blood T cells in healthy people across ages. For the second PCR, which ran for roughly 6 to 12 cycles, a sample-barcoded 5' primer and a J-beta primer mix were used. TCRdb reprocessed the 5' RACE reads via MiXCR and lists one record per CDR3 protein. The sample comprises over 600,000 distinct CDR3 sequences, around 38% of which are singletons, and 30% rests with the top ten. The sample comprised blood. These receptors originate from a man at least 80 years old in good health.

This clonotype was found once. This may be a read error: a much more frequent sequence differs by one nucleotide. The chain has TRBV7-9 and TRBJ2-7; D call uncertain. This CDR3 region has 13 residues. In germline, CDR1 is SEHNR, CDR2 FQNEAQ (reference sequence). The CDR3 bases are TGTGCCAGCAGCGGCACGGATTCCTACGGGCAGTACTTC. Amino acids: CASSGTDSYGQYF. The full variable domain, in which reference TRBV7-9 and TRBJ2-7 provide the parts outside the CDR3, is DTGVSQNPRHKITKRGQNVTFRCDPISEHNRLYWYRQTLGQGPEFLTYFQNEAQLEKSRLLSDRFSAERPKGSFSTLEIQRTEQGDSAMYLCASSGTDSYGQYFGPGTRLTVT.

As concerns this clonotype: A much larger clone differs by one base, so this may be a read error. V gene TRBV18 combines with J gene TRBJ1-2; D may be TRBD1 (6 bases). Germline V lookup: CDR1 KGHSH, CDR2 LQKENI. The V gene lost 9 bases and the J gene lost 8 bases, with 16 bases spanning the gap. CDR3 length: 12 residues. Written as DNA, the CDR3 is TGTGCCAGTCAGAGACAGGTTGAGGGCTACACCTTC. It encodes CASQRQVEGYTF.

The V and J genes are TRBV6-5 and TRBJ1-6, with D uncertain. Germline V gene data show CDR1 as MNHEY and CDR2 as SVGAGI. Trimming stripped 0 bases from V and 10 bases from J, with 13 bases between. The CDR3 is 15 amino acids. The CDR3 is CASSYSADPGSPLHF. In DNA, the CDR3 is TGTGCCAGCAGTTACTCGGCGGATCCGGGATCACCCCTCCACTTT.

This clonotype has more than one count but fewer than ten. In DNA, the CDR3 is TGTGCCTCACAATTGATTAGCGGGAACACCGGGGAGCTGTTTTTT. It encodes CASQLISGNTGELFF. This chain uses TRBV4-2 with TRBJ2-2; the D gene is possibly TRBD2 (6 bases). V lost 11 bases to trimming and J lost 1 base, with 17 bases between them. Per germline, CDR1 LGHNA and CDR2 YNFKEQ. The CDR3 contains 15 residues.

The chain carries TRBV5-8 and TRBJ1-1; weak D call: TRBD1 (5 bases). The germline gives CDR1 SGHTS, CDR2 YDEGEE. The V gene lost 6 bases and the J gene lost 4 bases, with 16 bases spanning the gap. CDR3 length: 14 residues. CDR3 residues: CASTLGARGTEAFF. The DNA for the CDR3 is TGTGCCAGCACCCTCGGTGCGAGGGGCACTGAAGCTTTCTTT.

The V gene is TRBV2, the J gene TRBJ2-7; D is unresolved. Germline values: CDR1 SNHLY, CDR2 FYNNEI. V was trimmed by 10 bases and J by 3 bases, leaving 10 bases between them. This CDR3 is 11 amino acids long. CDR3 in DNA: TGTGCCACCCGGTTCTACTACGAGCAGTACTTC. The encoded protein is CATRFYYEQYF.

The chain recombines TRBV7-2 with TRBJ2-7; a possible D gene is TRBD2 (7 bases). The V end was cut by 0 bases, the J end by 6 bases, with 12 bases between. Germline V gene lookup returns CDR1 SGHTA and CDR2 FQGNSA. This CDR3 contains 14 residues. The DNA for the CDR3 is TGTGCCAGCAGCTTAGCTAGGGGGGGGGGCGAGCAGTACTTC. This sequence encodes CASSLARGGGEQYF.